The 6 T cell receptor beta chains listed next were all sequenced from one sample in a study of STAT5B mutations in CD4+ large granular lymphocyte leukemia. TCRdb's table, derived via immunoSEQ multiplex PCR, lists solely in-frame clones and lacks some. The sample lists approximately 35,000 clones, about 70% occurring once. Sequenced sample: CD4+ T cells from blood buffy coats. The origin of the receptors is a human donor in good health.

The CDR3, as DNA: TGTGCCAGCAGCTTGGGCAGGAGCACAGATACGCAGTATTTT. This gives the protein CASSLGRSTDTQYF. V usage is TRBV5-6 and J usage is TRBJ2-3; D remains unclear. Between the trimmed V and J ends, which lost 0 bases and 0 bases, there was a span of 5 bases. This CDR3 has 14 amino acids. The germline V gene has CDR1 SGHDT and CDR2 YYEEEE.

The V call is TRBV5-1, the J call TRBJ1-3, with TRBD1 as a possible D gene (5 bases). The germline gives CDR1 SGHRS, CDR2 YFSETQ. Trimming stripped 4 bases from V and 3 bases from J, with 14 bases between. This CDR3 comprises 15 residues. CDR3 loop: CASSPQQGLGNTIYF. The CDR3 nucleotides are TGCGCCAGCAGCCCTCAGCAGGGCCTTGGAAACACCATATATTTT.

The V gene is TRBV29-1, the J gene TRBJ1-1, with D uncertain. Trimming shortened V by 6 bases and J by 0 bases, and 8 bases separated the two germline ends. This CDR3 is built from 12 residues. The germline gives CDR1 SQVTM, CDR2 ANQGSEA. CDR3 protein: CSVYGMNTEAFF. The CDR3 bases are TGCAGCGTCTATGGGATGAACACTGAAGCTTTCTTT. The full variable domain, rest sourced from reference TRBV29-1 and TRBJ1-1, is SAVISQKPSRDICQRGTSLTIQCQVDSQVTMMFWYRQQPGQSLTLIATANQGSEATYESGFVIDKFPISRPNLTFSTLTVSNMSPEDSSIYLCSVYGMNTEAFFGQGTRLTVV.

The CDR3 region is CASSIDQRANYGYTF. The CDR3 bases are TGTGCCAGTAGTATAGATCAGAGAGCTAACTATGGCTACACCTTC. The chain links TRBV19 to TRBJ1-2; D ambiguous. The V gene's germline CDR1 is LNHDA and CDR2 SQIVND (reference sequence). Trimming shortened V by 0 bases and J by 0 bases, and 8 bases separated the two germline ends. This CDR3 spans 15 amino acids. Drawing the rest from reference TRBV19 and TRBJ1-2, the complete variable domain is DGGITQSPKYLFRKEGQNVTLSCEQNLNHDAMYWYRQDPGQGLRLIYYSQIVNDFQKGDIAEGYSVSREKKESFPLTVTSAQKNPTAFYLCASSIDQRANYGYTFGSGTRLTVV.

The chain carries TRBV5-4 and TRBJ1-1; 7 bases align to TRBD1. This CDR3 spans 15 amino acids. Germline V gives CDR1 SGHNT, CDR2 YYREEE (reference sequence). The V gene end was trimmed by 9 bases and the J gene end by 4 bases; junction bases not matched to a gene: 15. The DNA for the CDR3 is TGTGCCACGACCTCCCCGAAGGCAGGGGGCACTGAAGCTTTCTTT. Amino acid sequence: CATTSPKAGGTEAFF.

This chain joins TRBV6-5 and TRBJ2-3, with D perhaps matching TRBD1 (5 bases). Germline lookup yields CDR1 MNHEY and CDR2 SVGAGI. This CDR3 has 12 residues. Trimming cost V 7 bases and J 5 bases, with 10 bases left between them. This CDR3 reads CASKGEGDTQYF. CDR3 nucleotides: TGTGCCAGCAAAGGGGAAGGAGATACGCAGTATTTT.